This T cell receptor (beta chain) was identified in a study of cytomegalovirus exposure and HLA in healthy donors. Study-wide results and caveats: Some TCR beta chains (around 160 of them) were listed as cytomegalovirus-associated. CMV antigen specificity of three CMV-associated chains was confirmed in vitro.

Details on this clone: Its antigen is unidentified.

The CDR3 sequence is 13 residues long. Germline V gives CDR1 MGHRA, CDR2 YSYEKL. J was trimmed by 8 bases and V by 0 bases; bases with no gene match: 0. Vbeta (60) and Jbeta (13) primers were used in the PCR. Per the original methods: Around 11 million shared chains were among around 78 million unique TCR beta chains counted in a later analysis. Generated by immunoSEQ multiplex PCR, the TCRdb table keeps only in-frame clones and is missing some. V, J and clone size reflect that table, while D and trimming were determined from the DNA. Found here are roughly 100,000 clones, around 60% of them singletons; the top ten hold 3.8%.

The receptor comes from a man aged 30 to 45 in good health and CMV-seropositive. Sequenced material: PBMCs. The genes are TRBV4-1 and TRBJ1-3, with 8 positions matching TRBD1. CDR3 sequence reads: CASSQETGDTIYF. CDR3 in DNA: TGCGCCAGCAGCCAAGAGACAGGGGACACCATATATTTT.